A selection of T cell receptor beta chains follows, all from one sample in a study of blood T cell repertoires in COVID-19. The method was immunoSEQ multiplex PCR; TCRdb's version includes in-frame clones alone and lacks a portion of them. Here the sample spans about 150,000 clones, 79% being singletons. Sequencing was performed on peripheral blood. Source of these receptors: a man aged 50 to 60 with active or convalescent COVID-19. The CDR3 runs from the conserved cysteine through the conserved F or W. Fields, in order: J gene, D gene, clone size, V gene, CDR3 DNA, CDR3 protein. A D gene is named only where the DNA matches it firmly. Clone sizes are given selectively: once, few, many, or a class where the clone is expanded.

J gene: TRBJ1-1; D gene: .; clone size: .; V gene: TRBV6-2/TRBV6-3; CDR3 DNA: TGTGCCAGCAGTTATCAGAACACTGAAGCTTTCTTT; CDR3 protein: CASSYQNTEAFF
J gene: TRBJ1-1; D gene: TRBD1; clone size: .; V gene: TRBV25-1; CDR3 DNA: TGTGCCCCCCCGGCCCCGGGACAGGTAGATGAGAACACTGAAGCTTTCTTT; CDR3 protein: CAPPAPGQVDENTEAFF
J gene: TRBJ1-2; D gene: .; clone size: many; V gene: TRBV5-4; CDR3 DNA: TGTGCCAGCAGCTCACTGGTTGCTTATGGCTACACCTTC; CDR3 protein: CASSSLVAYGYTF
J gene: TRBJ1-6; D gene: .; clone size: .; V gene: TRBV5-1; CDR3 DNA: TGCGCCAGCAGCTTGGCCGGGCAGGGCCAATCACCCCTCCACTTT; CDR3 protein: CASSLAGQGQSPLHF
J gene: TRBJ2-5; D gene: .; clone size: .; V gene: TRBV28; CDR3 DNA: TGTGCCAGCAGTTTGGTAACAGGGCAAGAGACCCAGTACTTC; CDR3 protein: CASSLVTGQETQYF
J gene: TRBJ2-7; D gene: TRBD2; clone size: few; V gene: TRBV27; CDR3 DNA: TGTGCCAGCAGTCCTCGACTAGCGGGTCCGGAGTCCCACGAGCAGTACTTC; CDR3 protein: CASSPRLAGPESHEQYF
J gene: TRBJ2-1; D gene: .; clone size: .; V gene: TRBV6-4; CDR3 DNA: TGTGCCAGCAGTGAAGAAGGTACCGCGGTTTCCTACAATGAGCAGTTCTTC; CDR3 protein: CASSEEGTAVSYNEQFF
J gene: TRBJ2-1; D gene: TRBD2; clone size: .; V gene: TRBV4-1; CDR3 DNA: TGCGCCAGCAGCCCCCGAGGGTCTAGCGGCTACAATGAGCAGTTCTTC; CDR3 protein: CASSPRGSSGYNEQFF
J gene: TRBJ2-3; D gene: TRBD2; clone size: .; V gene: TRBV9; CDR3 DNA: TGTGCCAGCAGCGTAGCGGGAGGTGGAGATACGCAGTATTTT; CDR3 protein: CASSVAGGGDTQYF
J gene: TRBJ2-1; D gene: .; clone size: .; V gene: TRBV30; CDR3 DNA: TGTGCCTGGGGAGACGGAGCCTACAATGAGCAGTTCTTC; CDR3 protein: CAWGDGAYNEQFF
J gene: TRBJ1-2; D gene: .; clone size: .; V gene: TRBV6-5; CDR3 DNA: TGTGCCAGCAGGCCAGGGGCAGGGTATGGCTACACCTTC; CDR3 protein: CASRPGAGYGYTF
J gene: TRBJ2-7; D gene: TRBD2; clone size: .; V gene: TRBV27; CDR3 DNA: TGTGCCAGCAGCCCAGGGGCAGGGACTAGGGCGGAGCAGTACTTC; CDR3 protein: CASSPGAGTRAEQYF
J gene: TRBJ2-6; D gene: .; clone size: .; V gene: TRBV27; CDR3 DNA: TGTGCCAGCAGTTCCCCCTTGAGCTCTGGGGCCAACGTCCTGACTTTC; CDR3 protein: CASSSPLSSGANVLTF
J gene: TRBJ1-4; D gene: .; clone size: .; V gene: TRBV7-9; CDR3 DNA: TGTGCCAGCAGCTCAGGGACACACGGAGGCGAAAAACTGTTTTTT; CDR3 protein: CASSSGTHGGEKLFF
J gene: TRBJ2-7; D gene: .; clone size: .; V gene: TRBV24-1; CDR3 DNA: TGTGCCACCAGTCCAGGGCCTTCCTACGAGCAGTACTTC; CDR3 protein: CATSPGPSYEQYF
J gene: TRBJ2-7; D gene: .; clone size: few; V gene: TRBV28; CDR3 DNA: TGTGCCAGCGGCAACGACTACGAGCAGTACTTC; CDR3 protein: CASGNDYEQYF
J gene: TRBJ2-2; D gene: TRBD1; clone size: .; V gene: TRBV28; CDR3 DNA: TGTGCCAGCAGGACAACGGACAGGGCAACCGGGGAGCTGTTTTTT; CDR3 protein: CASRTTDRATGELFF
J gene: TRBJ2-2; D gene: TRBD2; clone size: .; V gene: TRBV27; CDR3 DNA: TGTGCCAGCAGTACCGTCTGGACTAGCGGGAAGAACACCGGGGAGCTGTTTTTT; CDR3 protein: CASSTVWTSGKNTGELFF
J gene: TRBJ2-5; D gene: .; clone size: .; V gene: TRBV7-7; CDR3 DNA: TGTGCTAGCAGTAGAGAAGGAGGCCCACAAGAGACCCAGTACTTC; CDR3 protein: CASSREGGPQETQYF
J gene: TRBJ2-7; D gene: .; clone size: .; V gene: TRBV18; CDR3 DNA: TGTGCCAGCTCACCACCGCCCACTGGACACCTGGGGGAGCAGTACTTC; CDR3 protein: CASSPPPTGHLGEQYF
J gene: TRBJ2-3; D gene: .; clone size: .; V gene: TRBV5-4; CDR3 DNA: TGTGCCAGCAGCGACGTCCCAGCGGACACAGATACGCAGTATTTT; CDR3 protein: CASSDVPADTDTQYF
J gene: TRBJ1-2; D gene: .; clone size: .; V gene: TRBV27; CDR3 DNA: TGTGCCAGCAGTTTAACTGGGGCGGGGTATGGCTACACCTTC; CDR3 protein: CASSLTGAGYGYTF
J gene: TRBJ2-7; D gene: .; clone size: .; V gene: TRBV3-1/TRBV3-2; CDR3 DNA: TGTGCCAGCAGTTCCCCGGGCTACGAGCAGTACTTC; CDR3 protein: CASSSPGYEQYF
J gene: TRBJ1-1; D gene: .; clone size: few; V gene: TRBV27; CDR3 DNA: TGTGCCAGCAGTCCAACAGGGAGAACTACTGAAGCTTTCTTT; CDR3 protein: CASSPTGRTTEAFF
J gene: TRBJ1-5; D gene: .; clone size: .; V gene: TRBV3-1/TRBV3-2; CDR3 DNA: TGTGCCAGCAGCCAAGTACGGAATCAGCCCCAGCATTTT; CDR3 protein: CASSQVRNQPQHF
J gene: TRBJ2-2; D gene: .; clone size: few; V gene: TRBV2; CDR3 DNA: TGTGCCAGCAGAGGCGACGCAGGGAACACCGGGGAGCTGTTTTTT; CDR3 protein: CASRGDAGNTGELFF
J gene: TRBJ2-3; D gene: TRBD2; clone size: .; V gene: TRBV19; CDR3 DNA: TGTGCCAGTCGGGGGGATAGCGGGAGTTGGGCAGATACGCAGTATTTT; CDR3 protein: CASRGDSGSWADTQYF
J gene: TRBJ2-7; D gene: TRBD2; clone size: .; V gene: TRBV14; CDR3 DNA: TGTGCCAGCAGCCCCCGACTAGCGGACTACGAGCAGTACTTC; CDR3 protein: CASSPRLADYEQYF
J gene: TRBJ1-1; D gene: TRBD1; clone size: .; V gene: TRBV27; CDR3 DNA: TGTGCCAGCGGCTTTCAGGGGGCGCGGACTGAAGCTTTCTTT; CDR3 protein: CASGFQGARTEAFF
J gene: TRBJ1-1; D gene: .; clone size: .; V gene: TRBV7-8; CDR3 DNA: TGTGCCAGCAGCTTAGTTCAGGGGTGGATGAACACTGAAGCTTTCTTT; CDR3 protein: CASSLVQGWMNTEAFF
J gene: TRBJ1-2; D gene: .; clone size: .; V gene: TRBV7-2; CDR3 DNA: TGTGCCAGCAGCATTCAAGCAGGGAATGATGGCTACACCTTC; CDR3 protein: CASSIQAGNDGYTF
J gene: TRBJ2-5; D gene: .; clone size: .; V gene: TRBV9; CDR3 DNA: TGTGCCAGCAGTACACCAGGGTCCCAAGAGACCCAGTACTTC; CDR3 protein: CASSTPGSQETQYF
J gene: TRBJ2-1; D gene: .; clone size: once; V gene: TRBV2; CDR3 DNA: TGTGCCAGCAGTGAACGGAATGAGCAGTTCTTC; CDR3 protein: CASSERNEQFF
J gene: TRBJ1-2; D gene: TRBD1; clone size: .; V gene: TRBV29-1; CDR3 DNA: TGCAGCGTTGAAGAGGGCGGGCAGGGGGCGTGGGGCTACACCTTC; CDR3 protein: CSVEEGGQGAWGYTF
J gene: TRBJ2-2; D gene: TRBD2; clone size: .; V gene: TRBV3-1/TRBV3-2; CDR3 DNA: TGTGCCAGCAGCCATCTAGCGGGAGTTTCTACCGGGGAGCTGTTTTTT; CDR3 protein: CASSHLAGVSTGELFF
J gene: TRBJ2-7; D gene: .; clone size: .; V gene: TRBV27; CDR3 DNA: TGTGCCAGCATGGTGGGGCCCAGCTCCTACGAGCAGTACTTC; CDR3 protein: CASMVGPSSYEQYF